This TCR beta chain was profiled in a study of blood T cells in healthy people across ages. General study points: Unsorted PBMCs blocked a conclusive comparison of naive and antigen-experienced cells. Compared with aged donors, long-lived donors showed fewer expanded clones, suggesting selection.

Germline V gives CDR1 DFQATT, CDR2 SNEGSKA (reference sequence). This CDR3 spans 14 amino acids. V was cut by 5 bases and J by 7 bases, with 18 bases left in between. With a J-beta primer mix and a sample-barcoded 5' primer, a second PCR ran about 6 to 11 cycles. Individual samples furnished no less than 2.5 million CDR3-containing paired-end reads apiece. TCRdb fed the 5' RACE reads into MiXCR, producing one record per CDR3 protein. The profile shows 850,000 to 1,100,000 distinct CDR3 sequences, around two fifths of them singletons. Worth noting for this clonotype: Antigen: not known.

The sequencing sample was made of blood. This clonotype was sampled from a man between 18 and 29 years old in good health. This chain connects TRBV20-1 to TRBJ2-1; perhaps TRBD2 as D (6 bases). The CDR3 loop reads CSAQFPGTRNEQFF. In DNA, the CDR3 is TGCAGTGCTCAATTCCCCGGGACTCGGAATGAGCAGTTCTTC.